These T cell receptor beta chains were read from a single sample in a study of Ad26.COV2.S vaccination and SARS-CoV-2 variants. Clones were sequenced by immunoSEQ multiplex PCR, and TCRdb holds only the in-frame ones, with some missing. The data show roughly 350,000 clones, about 86% seen once. The material was peripheral blood, obtained in a trial of Ad26.COV2.S vaccine versus placebo. The receptors derive from a person aged 18 to 59 who received the Ad26.COV2.S COVID-19 vaccine or a placebo. CDR3s include the opening cysteine and the closing phenylalanine or tryptophan. Each record gives: V gene, clone size, J gene, D gene, CDR3 DNA, CDR3 protein. D genes are given only for firm matches. The size entry is marked missing in some rows and otherwise reads once, few, many or a size class.

TRBV6-5,NA,TRBJ1-5,TRBD1,TGTGCCAGCAGTCCCGGGACAGGGCGCAATCAGCCCCAGCATTTT,CASSPGTGRNQPQHF
TRBV6-6,NA,TRBJ1-1,NA,TGTGCCAGCAGTTACGGTGCAATTTACACTGAAGCTTTCTTT,CASSYGAIYTEAFF
TRBV7-2,NA,TRBJ2-5,TRBD2,TGTGCCAGCAGCCCCTCCGGGACTAGCGGTCCTCCTTGGGAAGAGACCCAGTACTTC,CASSPSGTSGPPWEETQYF
TRBV10-3,NA,TRBJ2-3,TRBD2,TGTGCCATCAGTGACAGCGGGACCTGGGCAGATACGCAGTATTTT,CAISDSGTWADTQYF
TRBV6-5,once,TRBJ1-3,NA,TGTGCCAGCGGGCAGGGGTCCCCTGGAAACACCATATATTTT,CASGQGSPGNTIYF
TRBV5-1,NA,TRBJ2-6,NA,TGCGCCAGCAGAGATGGGGGGGCGCACGGGGCCAACGTCCTGACTTTC,CASRDGGAHGANVLTF
TRBV3-1/TRBV3-2,NA,TRBJ1-6,TRBD1,TGTGCCAGCAGCCAGAGGACAGGGAATTCACCCCTCCACTTT,CASSQRTGNSPLHF
TRBV18,NA,TRBJ2-7,NA,TGTGCCAGCTCACCAGGGTTCACCAGCGTGGGGGAGCAGTACTTC,CASSPGFTSVGEQYF
TRBV18,NA,TRBJ2-1,NA,TGTGCCAGCTCCCCCGCGGTGGAAGGGGCGGGAAATGAGCAGTTCTTC,CASSPAVEGAGNEQFF
TRBV6-6,NA,TRBJ1-3,NA,TGTGCCAGCAGTTACTTAGACTCTGGAAACACCATATATTTT,CASSYLDSGNTIYF
TRBV6-1,NA,TRBJ2-7,NA,TGTGCCAGCAGTGAATTATACGAGCAGTACTTC,CASSELYEQYF
TRBV18,few,TRBJ2-2,NA,TGTGCCAGCTCGCCGACGGGTGGGAAGACCGGGGAGCTGTTTTTT,CASSPTGGKTGELFF
TRBV4-2,NA,TRBJ2-7,NA,TGTGCCAGCAGCCAAGAGGCAGGGGCCTACGAGCAGTACTTC,CASSQEAGAYEQYF
TRBV27,NA,TRBJ2-1,TRBD2,TGTGCCAGCAGACTGGACGGGGGGGGATCCTACAATGAGCAGTTCTTC,CASRLDGGGSYNEQFF
TRBV7-2,NA,TRBJ1-2,TRBD1,TGTGCCAGCAGCTCCCAGGGGGGTAACTATGGCTACACCTTC,CASSSQGGNYGYTF
TRBV11-2,NA,TRBJ2-7,NA,TGTGCCAGCAGCTCGAACCCTTACGAGCAGTACTTC,CASSSNPYEQYF
TRBV27,NA,TRBJ1-1,TRBD1,TGTGCCAGCACCGACAGGGTGGGCACTGAAGCTTTCTTT,CASTDRVGTEAFF
TRBV25-1,NA,TRBJ2-1,TRBD2,TGTGCCAGCAGTGAATGGCGGGAGCAATACAATGAGCAGTTCTTC,CASSEWREQYNEQFF
TRBV7-9,NA,TRBJ2-1,TRBD2,TGTGCCAGCAGCTACGGGATGGCTAGCGGGAGCTACAATGAGCAGTTCTTC,CASSYGMASGSYNEQFF
TRBV5-6,NA,TRBJ2-7,NA,TGTGCCAGCAGCCCCCAGGGCAACGAGCAGTACTTC,CASSPQGNEQYF
TRBV18,NA,TRBJ1-2,TRBD1,TGTGCCAGCTCACCCAGGGGGTTCGAGGATGGCTACACCTTC,CASSPRGFEDGYTF
TRBV18,NA,TRBJ2-1,TRBD1,TGTGCCAGCTCACCACAGACAGGGAGCAATGAGCAGTTCTTC,CASSPQTGSNEQFF
TRBV5-4,NA,TRBJ1-1,NA,TGTGCCAGCAGCCCTGGCGGGGGTGGGGTGAACACTGAAGCTTTCTTT,CASSPGGGGVNTEAFF
TRBV6-2/TRBV6-3,NA,TRBJ2-5,NA,TGTGCCAGCAGTTACAACTTAGGGAGAAAACGAGCCCTATTACAAGAGACCCAGTACTTC,CASSYNLGRKRALLQETQYF
TRBV19,NA,TRBJ2-4,NA,TGTGCCAGTAGTATAGAGTTATTGGGGCCAGCGAACGCCAAAAACATTCAGTACTTC,CASSIELLGPANAKNIQYF
TRBV29-1,once,TRBJ2-2,NA,TGCAGCGCCCATAGGGGGGGAAACACCGGGGAGCTGTTTTTT,CSAHRGGNTGELFF
TRBV6-5,NA,TRBJ2-5,TRBD1,TGTGCCAGCAGTTACTTTTCCGGGACAGGGCAAGAGACCCAGTACTTC,CASSYFSGTGQETQYF
TRBV10-3,NA,TRBJ1-5,TRBD1,TGTGCCATCAGTGAGTCACAGGGGGCAATTCAGCCCCAGCATTTT,CAISESQGAIQPQHF
TRBV24-1,NA,TRBJ2-5,NA,TGTGCCACCAGTGACCCAGAAATAGACAGTGCACAAGAGACCCAGTACTTC,CATSDPEIDSAQETQYF
TRBV11-2,NA,TRBJ1-2,NA,TGTGCCAGCAGCTTAGATCCCGGACAGTCCTATGGCTACACCTTC,CASSLDPGQSYGYTF
TRBV7-9,NA,TRBJ1-2,TRBD1,TGTGCCAGCAGCTTCGGACAGGGCGACTATGGCTACACCTTC,CASSFGQGDYGYTF
TRBV28,NA,TRBJ1-2,TRBD1,TGTGCCAGCATCCTACAGGGGCACTATGGCTACACCTTC,CASILQGHYGYTF
TRBV21-1,NA,TRBJ2-4,NA,TGTGCCAGCAGCCCCTACAGGGTCTCCGCCAAAAACATTCAGTACTTC,CASSPYRVSAKNIQYF
TRBV27,NA,TRBJ2-1,TRBD2,TGTGCCAGCAGTAAACGGGGACTAGCGGGAGAAGGAGGGTTCTTC,CASSKRGLAGEGGFF
TRBV18,once,TRBJ2-1,TRBD2,TGTGCCAGCTCCCGGCTAGCGGAAGAGGGTGAGCAGTTCTTC,CASSRLAEEGEQFF
TRBV19,NA,TRBJ1-3,TRBD1,TGTGCCACACGGGACAGTGGAAACACCATATATTTT,CATRDSGNTIYF
TRBV19,NA,TRBJ2-5,NA,TGTGCCAGTAGTATTAATGGCCAAGAGACCCAGTACTTC,CASSINGQETQYF
TRBV7-2,NA,TRBJ1-5,NA,TGTGCCAGCAGCTTAGCTCTCACTCAGCCCCAGCATTTT,CASSLALTQPQHF
TRBV10-3,NA,TRBJ2-2,NA,TGTGCCAACGGGGACACTAACACCGGGGAGCTGTTTTTT,CANGDTNTGELFF
TRBV7-2,NA,TRBJ1-4,NA,TGTGCCAGCAGCATAGGTACTAATGAAAAACTGTTTTTT,CASSIGTNEKLFF
TRBV2,NA,TRBJ1-2,NA,TGTGCCAGCACAACGGGCGGGGCGATTCTGGGAGGCTACACCTTC,CASTTGGAILGGYTF
TRBV23-1,NA,TRBJ2-7,NA,TGCGCCAGCAGTCAAAGGCCCTACGAGCAGTACTTC,CASSQRPYEQYF
TRBV11-2,NA,TRBJ1-3,NA,TGTGCCAGCAGCTTATGGCGGGACGGAAACACCATATATTTT,CASSLWRDGNTIYF
TRBV19,NA,TRBJ2-3,NA,TGTGCCAGTAGTCAGGGCAGAATTCGCACAGATACGCAGTATTTT,CASSQGRIRTDTQYF
TRBV7-9,NA,TRBJ2-1,TRBD2,TGTGCCAGCAGCTTACGGACTAGCGGGAGCATTAAAGTTGTTTATGAGCAGTTCTTC,CASSLRTSGSIKVVYEQFF
TRBV7-9,NA,TRBJ1-4,TRBD1,TGTGCCAGCAGCTTAGGGTCCAGGAGGGGGCGAGATGAAAAACTGTTTTTT,CASSLGSRRGRDEKLFF
TRBV5-6,NA,TRBJ2-2,NA,TGTGCCAGCAGCTCAACTCCGGGACGTTCCACCGGGGAGCTGTTTTTT,CASSSTPGRSTGELFF
TRBV7-2,NA,TRBJ2-7,TRBD2,TGTGCCAGCAGCTTAGCGCTGGTAGCGGGGGACGAGCAGTACTTC,CASSLALVAGDEQYF
TRBV5-6,NA,TRBJ2-2,TRBD1,TGTGCCAGCAGCACTAGACAGGGCGGGGAGCTGTTTTTT,CASSTRQGGELFF
TRBV28,once,TRBJ1-2,NA,TGTGCCAGCAGCACTAGAGACTATGGCTACACCTTC,CASSTRDYGYTF